A selection of T cell receptor beta chains follows, all from one sample in a study of chemoradiotherapy in HPV16-positive cancers. TCRdb's table, derived via immunoSEQ multiplex PCR, lists solely in-frame clones and lacks some. Altogether 25,000 to 30,000 clones are present, around 94% being singletons, with the ten largest covering approximately 23%. Sequencing used blood, obtained from a patient who underwent chemoradiotherapy. The source is a human donor with HPV-associated anogenital cancer. Both conserved end residues are part of each CDR3. D genes are given only for firm matches. For some rows the clone size is stated as once, few or many, or as a class when expanded; others skip it.

J gene: TRBJ2-7
V gene: TRBV9
D gene: TRBD1
clone size: NA
CDR3 protein: CASSERTGTFEQYF
CDR3 DNA: TGTGCCAGCAGCGAAAGGACAGGGACTTTCGAGCAGTACTTC

J gene: TRBJ1-1
V gene: TRBV6-9
D gene: NA
clone size: NA
CDR3 protein: CASSYAFMNTEAFF
CDR3 DNA: TGTGCCAGCAGTTACGCATTTATGAACACTGAAGCTTTCTTT

J gene: TRBJ2-7
V gene: TRBV27
D gene: NA
clone size: NA
CDR3 protein: CASSLGGQPYEQYF
CDR3 DNA: TGTGCCAGCAGCCTGGGGGGACAGCCCTACGAGCAGTACTTC

J gene: TRBJ1-5
V gene: TRBV28
D gene: NA
clone size: NA
CDR3 protein: CASSSPHGGNQPQHF
CDR3 DNA: TGTGCCAGCAGTTCGCCTCATGGAGGCAATCAGCCCCAGCATTTT

J gene: TRBJ2-5
V gene: TRBV2
D gene: NA
clone size: NA
CDR3 protein: CASSDIVGETQYF
CDR3 DNA: TGTGCCAGCAGTGACATTGTGGGAGAGACCCAGTACTTC

J gene: TRBJ2-7
V gene: TRBV7-9
D gene: TRBD2
clone size: NA
CDR3 protein: CASSLGTSGTYEQYF
CDR3 DNA: TGTGCCAGCAGCTTAGGGACTAGCGGAACCTACGAGCAGTACTTC

J gene: TRBJ1-1
V gene: TRBV30
D gene: TRBD1
clone size: NA
CDR3 protein: CAWRDRGKGTEAFF
CDR3 DNA: TGTGCCTGGAGGGACAGGGGGAAGGGCACTGAAGCTTTCTTT

J gene: TRBJ2-7
V gene: TRBV6-5
D gene: NA
clone size: NA
CDR3 protein: CASSSRLRQYF
CDR3 DNA: TGTGCCAGCAGTTCGCGACTTAGGCAGTACTTC

J gene: TRBJ2-1
V gene: TRBV6-5
D gene: TRBD1
clone size: NA
CDR3 protein: CASRPGDRGYNEQFF
CDR3 DNA: TGTGCCAGCAGGCCCGGGGACAGGGGCTACAATGAGCAGTTCTTC

J gene: TRBJ1-2
V gene: TRBV30
D gene: NA
clone size: NA
CDR3 protein: CAWNKGSPEDYGYTF
CDR3 DNA: TGTGCCTGGAATAAGGGCAGCCCCGAAGATTATGGCTACACCTTC

J gene: TRBJ1-2
V gene: TRBV9
D gene: TRBD1
clone size: NA
CDR3 protein: CASSVEAGGYGYTF
CDR3 DNA: TGTGCCAGCAGCGTAGAAGCAGGGGGCTATGGCTACACCTTC

J gene: TRBJ1-5
V gene: TRBV2
D gene: NA
clone size: NA
CDR3 protein: CATTGGKGSQPQHF
CDR3 DNA: TGTGCCACCACTGGGGGGAAGGGGAGTCAGCCCCAGCATTTT

J gene: TRBJ1-5
V gene: TRBV2
D gene: TRBD1
clone size: once
CDR3 protein: CASSEGGQNQPQHF
CDR3 DNA: TGTGCCAGCAGTGAAGGGGGACAGAATCAGCCCCAGCATTTT

J gene: TRBJ1-2
V gene: TRBV27
D gene: NA
clone size: NA
CDR3 protein: CATSKTSNYGYTF
CDR3 DNA: TGTGCCACCAGTAAGACAAGTAACTATGGCTACACCTTC

J gene: TRBJ2-7
V gene: TRBV6-1
D gene: TRBD2
clone size: once
CDR3 protein: CASSVTSGYPSSYEQYF
CDR3 DNA: TGTGCCAGCAGTGTGACTAGCGGATATCCAAGCTCCTACGAGCAGTACTTC

J gene: TRBJ2-2
V gene: TRBV5-1
D gene: NA
clone size: NA
CDR3 protein: CASSLTGTTNTGELFF
CDR3 DNA: TGCGCCAGCAGCTTAACCGGGACAACGAACACCGGGGAGCTGTTTTTT

J gene: TRBJ2-7
V gene: TRBV6-6
D gene: NA
clone size: once
CDR3 protein: CASSYGGISYEQYF
CDR3 DNA: TGTGCCAGCAGTTACGGCGGGATCTCCTACGAGCAGTACTTC

J gene: TRBJ2-4
V gene: TRBV7-9
D gene: NA
clone size: NA
CDR3 protein: CASSLVADGKNIQYF
CDR3 DNA: TGTGCCAGCAGCTTAGTAGCGGACGGGAAAAACATTCAGTACTTC

J gene: TRBJ2-7
V gene: TRBV18
D gene: NA
clone size: NA
CDR3 protein: CASSPQVNGYEQYF
CDR3 DNA: TGTGCCAGCTCACCACAAGTAAACGGTTACGAGCAGTACTTC

J gene: TRBJ1-1
V gene: TRBV18
D gene: NA
clone size: NA
CDR3 protein: CASSRTANTEAFF
CDR3 DNA: TGTGCCAGCTCAAGGACAGCGAACACTGAAGCTTTCTTT

J gene: TRBJ2-3
V gene: TRBV4-1
D gene: TRBD2
clone size: NA
CDR3 protein: CASSLDGADRGGGAVDTQYF
CDR3 DNA: TGCGCCAGCAGCCTCGACGGGGCCGATCGGGGCGGGGGGGCCGTGGATACGCAGTATTTT

J gene: TRBJ1-5
V gene: TRBV2
D gene: NA
clone size: NA
CDR3 protein: CASGWDTYQPQHF
CDR3 DNA: TGTGCCAGCGGGTGGGACACGTATCAGCCCCAGCATTTT

J gene: TRBJ2-5
V gene: TRBV19
D gene: NA
clone size: NA
CDR3 protein: CASSFQGSQETQYF
CDR3 DNA: TGTGCCAGTAGCTTCCAGGGGTCCCAAGAGACCCAGTACTTC

J gene: TRBJ2-3
V gene: TRBV29-1
D gene: NA
clone size: NA
CDR3 protein: CSVVFTDTQYF
CDR3 DNA: TGCAGCGTTGTCTTCACAGATACGCAGTATTTT